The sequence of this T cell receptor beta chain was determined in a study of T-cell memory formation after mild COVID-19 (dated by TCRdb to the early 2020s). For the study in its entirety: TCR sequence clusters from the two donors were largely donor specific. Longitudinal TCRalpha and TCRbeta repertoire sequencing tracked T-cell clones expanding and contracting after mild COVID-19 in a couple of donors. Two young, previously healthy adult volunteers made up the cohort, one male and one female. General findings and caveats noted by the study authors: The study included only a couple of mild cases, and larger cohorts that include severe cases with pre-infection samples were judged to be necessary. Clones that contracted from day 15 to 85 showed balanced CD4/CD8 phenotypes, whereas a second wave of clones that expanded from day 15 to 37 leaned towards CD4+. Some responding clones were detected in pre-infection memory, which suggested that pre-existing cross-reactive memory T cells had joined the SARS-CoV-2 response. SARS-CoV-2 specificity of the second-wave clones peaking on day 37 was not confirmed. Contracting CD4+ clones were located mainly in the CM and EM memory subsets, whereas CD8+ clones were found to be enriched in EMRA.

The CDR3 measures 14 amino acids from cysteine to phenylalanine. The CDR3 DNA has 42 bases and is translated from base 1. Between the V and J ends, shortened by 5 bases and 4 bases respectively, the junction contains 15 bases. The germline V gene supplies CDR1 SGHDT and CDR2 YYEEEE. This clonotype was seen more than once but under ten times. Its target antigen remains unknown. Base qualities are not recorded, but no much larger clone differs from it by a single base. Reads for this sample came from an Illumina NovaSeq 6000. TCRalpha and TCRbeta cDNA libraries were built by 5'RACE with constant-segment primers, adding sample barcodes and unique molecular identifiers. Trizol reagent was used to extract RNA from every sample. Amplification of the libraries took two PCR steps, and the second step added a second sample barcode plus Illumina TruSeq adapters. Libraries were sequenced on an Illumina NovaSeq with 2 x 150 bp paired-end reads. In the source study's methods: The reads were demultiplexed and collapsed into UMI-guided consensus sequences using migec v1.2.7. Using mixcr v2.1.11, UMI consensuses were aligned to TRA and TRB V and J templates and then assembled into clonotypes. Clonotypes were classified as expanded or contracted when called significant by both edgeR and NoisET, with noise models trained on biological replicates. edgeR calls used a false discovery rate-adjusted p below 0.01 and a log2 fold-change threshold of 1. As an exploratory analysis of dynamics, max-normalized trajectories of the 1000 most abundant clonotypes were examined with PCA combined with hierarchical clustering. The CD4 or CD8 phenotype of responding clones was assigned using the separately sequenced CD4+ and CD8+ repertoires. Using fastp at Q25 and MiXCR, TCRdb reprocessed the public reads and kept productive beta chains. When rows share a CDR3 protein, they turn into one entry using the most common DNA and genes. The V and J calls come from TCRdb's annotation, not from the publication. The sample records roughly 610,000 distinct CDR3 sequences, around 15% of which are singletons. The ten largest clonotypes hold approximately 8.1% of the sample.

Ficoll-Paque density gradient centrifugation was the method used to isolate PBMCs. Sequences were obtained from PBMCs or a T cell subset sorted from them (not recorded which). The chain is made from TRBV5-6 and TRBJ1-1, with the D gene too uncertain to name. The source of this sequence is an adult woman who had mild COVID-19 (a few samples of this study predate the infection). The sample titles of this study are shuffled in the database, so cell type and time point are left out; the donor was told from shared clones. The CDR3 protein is CASRPRRMGTEAFF. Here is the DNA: TGTGCCAGCAGACCTCGGAGAATGGGCACTGAAGCTTTCTTT.